This TCR beta chain originates from a study of vaccination effects on CD4 cells after COVID-19 (dated by TCRdb to between 2022 and 2023). Study-level background: Each participant received two doses of an mRNA SARS-CoV-2 vaccine, either BNT162b2 or mRNA-1273. SARS-CoV-2 spike-specific CD4+ TCR repertoires from before and after mRNA vaccination were compared in COVID-19 convalescent patients and in infection-naive vaccine recipients. The full study included 10 to 11 COVID-19 convalescent patients and a few SARS-CoV-2-naive healthy vaccine recipients. In the study, cultures from other donors were sequenced using the Oncomine TCR Beta short-read assay on an Illumina iSeq 100. The study at large found these results: Among healthy vaccine recipients, nearly all vaccine-induced clones were SARS-CoV-2 mono-reactive, and only 1 of 255 was cross-reactive with common cold coronaviruses. Limitations of the study were the small number of convalescent patients and the absence of early post-infection timepoints. Clones induced by infection and clones induced by vaccination both contracted markedly at late timepoints after vaccination, which fits with T cell responses waning over time.

To identify antigen-specific CD4+ T cell clonotypes by their expansion, the ViraFEST assay first stimulated PBMC with viral peptide pools and then applied TCR sequencing. After around eleven days of culture, CD4+ T cells were isolated with the EasySep CD4+ T cell isolation kit. The absence of prior SARS-CoV-2 infection in healthy vaccine recipients was confirmed by negative nucleocapsid antibodies before and after vaccination. Each well held two million PBMC cultured in IMDM containing roughly 5% human AB serum, around 10 IU/ml IL-2 and gentamicin, along with around 11 ug/ml peptides. On days 3 and 7, half of the culture medium was replaced with fresh IL-2-containing medium. Each peptide stimulation condition was cultured in triplicate wells unless otherwise noted. PBMC were separated from whole blood using Ficoll-Paque Plus gradient centrifugation and were then either cryopreserved at -140C or used fresh. The overlapping peptide pools covered the spike proteins of SARS-CoV-2 and of the common cold coronaviruses HCoV-NL63, HCoV-OC43 and HCoV-229E. The QIAamp micro DNA kit was used to extract genomic DNA from the cultured CD4+ T cells.

V and J lose 8 bases and 0 bases, and a span of 7 bases separates them. From its cysteine to its phenylalanine, the CDR3 spans 13 amino acids. Only the CDR3 DNA is retained, 39 bases long and in frame from the first base. CDR1 and CDR2 are drawn from the germline V gene (reference sequence): LNHDA, SQIVND. The method was the immunoSEQ multiplex PCR assay. TCR beta CDR3 sequencing was performed on DNA from the cultured, isolated CD4+ T cells. In the authors' own workflow: The analysis removed non-productive TCR sequences, trimmed reads to the CDR3 region, and retained only CDR3s that were 7 or more amino acids long. The MANAFEST web app was used to pick out antigen-specific clonotypes by comparing their expansion in peptide wells with that in reference cultures. To count as positive, a clone had to show expansion at FDR<0.05 compared with the reference and with all other wells, an odds ratio above 5, and a frequency above 0.1% in two replicate wells. Clonotypes significantly expanded in SARS-CoV-2 spike wells and in at least one common cold coronavirus spike condition were defined as cross-reactive. Levenshtein distance calculated with the stringdist R package was used to assess CDR3 similarity, and unrooted trees were constructed with ape in R 3.6.1. TCRdb obtained this table from immuneACCESS and retained in-frame rearrangements with V and J assigned. These tables miss some clones; where compared with another copy, unresolved V genes account for less than half of the shortfall, and the remainder is unexplained. V and J calls plus clone size are reproduced from that table; the DNA served to infer D and trimming. For this sample the table gives roughly 76,000 clones, of which roughly 74% were detected only once. Clones ranked in the top ten supply 1.5% to 2% of the sample.

About this clone: This clone's antigen is unknown. One base away there is no much larger clone; base qualities are not given.

The sequence derives from a human donor who received a COVID-19 vaccine. Material: CD4+ T cells from PBMCs cultured with HCoV-229E spike peptides, obtained before COVID-19 vaccination. This specimen's cell subset or site label, per the study, means: HCoV-229E spike overlapping peptide pool stimulation. The chain links TRBV19 with TRBJ2-2, with no confident D gene call. The base sequence is TGTGCCAGTCCCCCTCCGAACACCGGGGAGCTGTTTTTT. Translated, it reads CASPPPNTGELFF.